Presented here are 14 T cell receptor beta chains from one specimen sequenced in a study of blood T cell repertoires in COVID-19. The table came from immunoSEQ multiplex PCR; TCRdb's copy has only in-frame clones and leaves some out. The profile covers roughly 410,000 clones, with around 87% appearing a single time and 2.3% taken by the ten largest. The sequenced sample was peripheral blood. Every receptor here comes from an older woman with COVID-19, enrolled during active disease.

The chain couples TRBV30 to TRBJ1-1; no reliable D call. The CDR3 is 14 residues long. From germline, CDR1 is GTSNPN and CDR2 SVGIG (reference sequence). Trimming removed 2 bases from V and 4 bases from J, with 14 bases in between. CDR3 nucleotide sequence: TGTGCCTGGAGTATGGGCGGGGTCTCCACTGAAGCTTTCTTT. Translation: CAWSMGGVSTEAFF.

The V gene is TRBV15, the J gene TRBJ2-7; TRBD2 aligns across 7 bases. J gave up 2 bases and V 0 bases, and 10 bases lay outside the gene matches. The CDR3 covers 17 residues. Germline CDR1 and CDR2: LNHNV and YYDKDF (reference sequence). The CDR3 DNA reads TGTGCCACCAGCAGAGATCGGCTCGGACTAGGGACCTACGAGCAGTACTTC. Translated: CATSRDRLGLGTYEQYF.

This clone has more than one count but fewer than ten. The chain combines TRBV10-1 with TRBJ1-1; 8 positions match TRBD1. CDR1 is WNHNN, CDR2 SYGVQD, per germline (reference sequence). J was trimmed by 5 bases and V by 0 bases; bases with no gene match: 5. The CDR3 has 15 residues. The CDR3 loop reads CASSESRTGWTEAFF. The CDR3 DNA reads as TGCGCCAGCAGTGAGTCCCGGACAGGGTGGACTGAAGCTTTCTTT.

This clone was seen a few times. V is TRBV29-1 and J is TRBJ2-5, with D tentatively TRBD2 (6 bases). Trimming took off 4 bases at V and 4 bases at J, with 16 bases between the two ends. This CDR3 has 14 residues. Looked up from germline, CDR1 is SQVTM and CDR2 is ANQGSEA. CDR3 in amino acids: CSVGGEFVGETQYF. The CDR3 coding sequence is TGCAGCGTTGGGGGGGAGTTTGTTGGAGAGACCCAGTACTTC.

This clone was seen only a few times. The rearrangement uses TRBV18 and TRBJ2-7; D may be TRBD1 (6 bases). The V and J ends lost 6 bases and 3 bases respectively, with 15 bases between them. The CDR3 is made up of 14 amino acids. Germline V CDR1 and CDR2: KGHSH, LQKENI. CDR3 amino acids: CASSRHRDNYEQYF. As DNA, the CDR3 is TGTGCCAGCTCCCGCCACAGGGATAACTACGAGCAGTACTTC.

This clone turned up a few times. The chain couples TRBV27 to TRBJ1-4; D may be TRBD1 (6 bases). Germline V gives CDR1 MNHEY, CDR2 SMNVEV (reference sequence). This CDR3 spans 15 amino acids. V lost 5 bases, J lost 7 bases, and 17 bases lay in between. The chain's CDR3 is CASSTQGSLGEKLFF. The DNA for the CDR3 is TGTGCCAGCAGTACACAGGGATCCCTGGGTGAAAAACTGTTTTTT. Based on the CDR3 plus reference TRBV27 and TRBJ1-4, the full variable domain is EAQVTQNPRYLITVTGKKLTVTCSQNMNHEYMSWYRQDPGLGLRQIYYSMNVEVTDKGDVPEGYKVSRKEKRNFPLILESPSPNQTSLYFCASSTQGSLGEKLFFGSGTQLSVL.

V is TRBV7-8 and J is TRBJ2-1; tentatively, D is TRBD2 (6 bases). The CDR3 is 15 amino acids. The germline V gene has CDR1 SGHVS and CDR2 FQNEAQ. Trimming stripped 2 bases from V and 4 bases from J, with 12 bases between. CDR3 region: CASSLRENPYNEQFF. CDR3 bases: TGTGCCAGCAGCTTACGGGAGAACCCGTACAATGAGCAGTTCTTC.

This clone was recorded once. The chain has TRBV11-2 and TRBJ2-1, with 7 bases lining up with TRBD2. The CDR3 extends over 15 amino acids. Germline CDR1 is SGHAT and CDR2 is FQNNGV. The V gene end was trimmed by 5 bases and the J gene end by 6 bases; junction bases not matched to a gene: 10. The CDR3 DNA follows: TGTGCCAGCAGCATTAGCGGGTTAACCGGCAATGAGCAGTTCTTC. Protein product: CASSISGLTGNEQFF. Full variable domain (remainder filled in from reference TRBV11-2 and TRBJ2-1): EAGVAQSPRYKIIEKRQSVAFWCNPISGHATLYWYQQILGQGPKLLIQFQNNGVVDDSQLPKDRFSAERLKGVDSTLKIQPAKLEDSAVYLCASSISGLTGNEQFFGPGTRLTVL.

The J gene is TRBJ1-1, the V gene TRBV28; 10 positions match TRBD1. The germline V gene encodes CDR1 MDHEN and CDR2 SYDVKM. This CDR3 spans 15 amino acids. V gave up 7 bases and J gave up 3 bases; unmatched junction bases: 8. DNA for the CDR3: TGTGCCAGCAACAGACAGGGGGCGCCGGACACTGAAGCTTTCTTT. Its translation is CASNRQGAPDTEAFF.

J is TRBJ1-5 and V is TRBV28; D might be TRBD1 (5 bases). The CDR3 spans 12 residues. Trimming removed 11 bases from V and 4 bases from J, with 12 bases in between. The germline gives CDR1 MDHEN, CDR2 SYDVKM. This chain's CDR3 is CASTGGNQPQHF. As DNA, the CDR3 is TGTGCCTCAACAGGTGGAAATCAGCCCCAGCATTTT.

The rearrangement uses TRBV18 and TRBJ2-5, with D possibly TRBD1 on 5 matching bases. V was cut by 5 bases and J by 1 base, with 11 bases left in between. Germline V CDR1 and CDR2: KGHSH, LQKENI. The CDR3 sequence is 14 residues long. CDR3 nucleotide sequence: TGTGCCAGCTCAAGAGACAGAAGCCAAGAGACCCAGTACTTC. It encodes CASSRDRSQETQYF.

The chain employs TRBV3-1 (or the pseudogene TRBV3-2) and TRBJ2-5, with D possibly being TRBD2 (6 bases). Trimming stripped 2 bases from V and 5 bases from J, with 9 bases between. The germline V gene has CDR1 LGHDT and CDR2 YNNKEL (reference sequence). The CDR3 loop spans 13 amino acids. The CDR3 here is CASSQWLAETQYF. The CDR3 DNA is TGTGCCAGCAGCCAATGGCTAGCGGAGACCCAGTACTTC.

V is TRBV7-9 and J is TRBJ1-4, with D possibly TRBD1 on 5 matching bases. The CDR3 consists of 14 residues. CDR1 SEHNR and CDR2 FQNEAQ come from the germline V gene (reference sequence). V gave up 6 bases and J gave up 8 bases, with 16 bases separating them. In DNA, the CDR3 is TGTGCCAGCAGTTTCATCGGGACTTGGGAAAAACTGTTTTTT. This sequence encodes CASSFIGTWEKLFF.

The table lists this clone with a few counts. This chain uses TRBV6-5 with TRBJ1-1; 8 bases are shared with TRBD1. CDR3 size: 15 residues. Germline lookup yields CDR1 MNHEY and CDR2 SVGAGI. V lost 7 bases to trimming and J lost 1 base; unmatched junction nucleotides: 8. The chain's CDR3 is CASTAMDRANTEAFF. CDR3 bases: TGTGCCAGCACTGCTATGGACAGGGCGAACACTGAAGCTTTCTTT.